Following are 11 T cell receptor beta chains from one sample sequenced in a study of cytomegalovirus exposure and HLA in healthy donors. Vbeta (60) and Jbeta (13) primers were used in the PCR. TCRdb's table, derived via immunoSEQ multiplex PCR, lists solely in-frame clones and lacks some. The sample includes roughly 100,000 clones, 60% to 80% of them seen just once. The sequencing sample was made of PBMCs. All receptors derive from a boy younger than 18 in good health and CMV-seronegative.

This CDR3 is CASSRRQGSQPQHF. The CDR3 DNA sequence: TGTGCCAGCAGTAGAAGACAGGGAAGCCAGCCCCAGCATTTT. This chain uses TRBV2 with TRBJ1-5; 7 bases align to TRBD1. Germline CDR1 and CDR2: SNHLY and FYNNEI. The CDR3 totals 14 residues. V shed 5 bases and J 7 bases; nucleotides not matched to a gene: 8.

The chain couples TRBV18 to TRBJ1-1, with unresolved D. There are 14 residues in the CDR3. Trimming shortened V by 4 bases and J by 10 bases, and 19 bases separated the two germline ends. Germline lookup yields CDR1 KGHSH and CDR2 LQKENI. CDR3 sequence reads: CASSHPTESAVAFF. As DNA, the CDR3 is TGTGCCAGCTCACACCCGACGGAAAGCGCAGTAGCTTTCTTT.

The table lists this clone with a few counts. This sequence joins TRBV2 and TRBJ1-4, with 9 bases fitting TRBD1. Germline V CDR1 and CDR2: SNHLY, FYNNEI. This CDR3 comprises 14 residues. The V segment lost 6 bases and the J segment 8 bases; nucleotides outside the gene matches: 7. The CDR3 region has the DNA TGTGCCAGCAGGATACAGGGGGCAAAGGAAAAACTGTTTTTT. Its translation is CASRIQGAKEKLFF.

CDR3 region: CASRDQGEAFF. The CDR3 DNA reads TGCGCCAGCAGGGACCAGGGTGAAGCTTTCTTT. The chain joins TRBV10-1 to TRBJ1-1; TRBD1 is a possible D gene (5 bases). Germline V gene data show CDR1 as WNHNN and CDR2 as SYGVQD (reference sequence). The CDR3 length is 11 residues. The V end lost 6 bases, the J end lost 7 bases, and 9 bases lay between the germline ends.

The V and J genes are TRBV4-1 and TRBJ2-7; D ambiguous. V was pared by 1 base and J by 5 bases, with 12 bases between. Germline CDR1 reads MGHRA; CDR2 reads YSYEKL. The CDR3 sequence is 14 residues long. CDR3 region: CASSQGVSKNEQYF. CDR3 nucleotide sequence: TGCGCCAGCAGCCAAGGTGTTAGCAAAAACGAGCAGTACTTC.

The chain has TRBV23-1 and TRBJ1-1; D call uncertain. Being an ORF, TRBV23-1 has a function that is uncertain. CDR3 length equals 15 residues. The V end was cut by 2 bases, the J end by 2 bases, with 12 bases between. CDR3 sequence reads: CASSQVGSGNTEAFF. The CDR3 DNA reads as TGCGCCAGCAGTCAAGTGGGTTCAGGTAACACTGAAGCTTTCTTT.

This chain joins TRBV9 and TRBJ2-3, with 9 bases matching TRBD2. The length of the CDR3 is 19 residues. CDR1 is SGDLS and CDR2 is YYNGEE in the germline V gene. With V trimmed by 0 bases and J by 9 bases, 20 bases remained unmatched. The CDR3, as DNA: TGTGCCAGCAGCGTAGATGAGGGGGTCGGGCTAGCGGGGATTTTAACGCAGTATTTT. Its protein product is CASSVDEGVGLAGILTQYF.

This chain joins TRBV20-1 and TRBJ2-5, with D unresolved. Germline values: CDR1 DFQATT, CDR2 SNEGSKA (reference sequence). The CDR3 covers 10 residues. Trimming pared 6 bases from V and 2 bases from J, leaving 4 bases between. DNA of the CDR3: TGCAGTGCCCGGCAAGAGACCCAGTACTTC. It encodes CSARQETQYF.

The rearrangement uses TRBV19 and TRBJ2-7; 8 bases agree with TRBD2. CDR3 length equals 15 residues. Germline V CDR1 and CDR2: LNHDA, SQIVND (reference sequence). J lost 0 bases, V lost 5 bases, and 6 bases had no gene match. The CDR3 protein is CASSVIGGDSYEQYF. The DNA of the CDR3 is TGTGCCAGTAGTGTCATCGGGGGGGACTCCTACGAGCAGTACTTC.

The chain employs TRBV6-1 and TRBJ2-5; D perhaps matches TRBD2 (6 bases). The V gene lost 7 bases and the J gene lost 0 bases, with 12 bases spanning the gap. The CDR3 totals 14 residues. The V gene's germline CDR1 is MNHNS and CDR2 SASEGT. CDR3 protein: CASKKGTYQETQYF. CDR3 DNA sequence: TGTGCCAGCAAAAAGGGGACTTACCAAGAGACCCAGTACTTC.

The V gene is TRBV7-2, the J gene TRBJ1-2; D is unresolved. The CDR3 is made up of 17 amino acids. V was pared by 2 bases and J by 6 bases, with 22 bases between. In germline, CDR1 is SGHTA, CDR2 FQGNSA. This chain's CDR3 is CASSLTPSPEGPHGYTF. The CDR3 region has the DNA TGTGCCAGCAGCTTAACCCCATCTCCGGAGGGCCCCCATGGCTACACCTTC.